The sequence of this T cell receptor beta chain was determined in a study of blood T cell repertoires in COVID-19 (dated by TCRdb to 2018 to 2021). Study-wide context: The collaborator samples originated in the United States, Italy and Spain and spanned the acute and convalescent phases of COVID-19. The prospective study material was composed of cDNA or gDNA derived from T cells, B-cell-depleted T cells, or PBMCs. A de-identified subject ID, COVID-19 status, age in years and sex were almost always included in the sample metadata. The dataset comprised deeply sampled blood TCRbeta repertoires from subjects exposed to, actively infected with, or recovered from COVID-19. Where HLA class I and class II types were available, the types were taken from metadata supplied by the sample provider, not from assay-based typing. Samples were obtained from the ongoing ImmuneRACE study (first 160 participants) and from roughly 1,300 subjects provided by 6 global collaborators. The repertoires were released in a freely available public database intended as a resource for research on the immune response to SARS-CoV-2. General findings and caveats noted by the study authors: How much clinical and demographic metadata was included differed by source and by participant, and the metadata was provided uncurated.

TCRbeta CDR3 regions were amplified from genomic DNA by means of the immunoSEQ Assay, a bias-controlled multiplex PCR. The study's processing was this. Nucleated cell counts per sample were estimated from amplification of reference gene primers within the assay. Sequence reads were collapsed and filtered to measure the absolute abundance of every unique TCRbeta CDR3 rearrangement. For each sample, productive Simpson clonality was calculated as the square root of Simpson's diversity index over productive rearrangements. This immuneACCESS table, as held by TCRdb, lists in-frame sequences with V and J called but not all clones. Of the missing ones, under half trace to an unresolved V gene in checked studies; the others have no known cause. V, J and clone size are taken as reported in that table, and D and trimming were inferred from the DNA itself. The sample table shows approximately 380,000 clones, and around 84% are seen once. Jointly, the top ten make up more than 3% of the sample.

In regard to this clone: No cognate antigen has been identified for it. Base quality data are lacking; no much larger clone is found one base away.

Each collaborating institution followed its own protocols to collect whole blood in K2EDTA tubes. For TCRbeta analysis, collaborators shipped samples as frozen whole blood, isolated PBMCs, or DNA extracted from either of those sample types. Sequenced: peripheral blood. The receptor was derived from a woman under 30 with acute or convalescent COVID-19.

The encoded CDR3 is CAISEPGTSSTYEQYF. At the DNA level, the sequence is TGTGCCATCAGTGAGCCCGGGACTAGCTCAACCTACGAGCAGTACTTC. The chain was built from TRBV10-3 and TRBJ2-7; a stretch of 9 junction bases matches TRBD2. V loses 2 bases at its end and J loses 2 bases; junction bases beyond the gene matches: 7. The CDR3, from cysteine to phenylalanine, totals 16 residues. Only the CDR3 DNA is retained, 48 bases long and in frame from the first base. Looking up the germline V gene yields CDR1 ENHRY and CDR2 SYGVKD.